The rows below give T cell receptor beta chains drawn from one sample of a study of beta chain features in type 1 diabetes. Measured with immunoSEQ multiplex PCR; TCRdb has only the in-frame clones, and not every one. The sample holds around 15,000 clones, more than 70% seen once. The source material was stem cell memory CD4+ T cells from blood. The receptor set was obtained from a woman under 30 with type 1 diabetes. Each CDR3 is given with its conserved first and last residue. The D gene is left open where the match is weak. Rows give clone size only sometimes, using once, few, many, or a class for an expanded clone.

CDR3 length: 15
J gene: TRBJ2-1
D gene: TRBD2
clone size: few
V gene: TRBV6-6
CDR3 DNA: TGTGCCAGCAGACGTCTAGCGGGAGGGGTCAATGAGCAGTTCTTC
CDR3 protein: CASRRLAGGVNEQFF

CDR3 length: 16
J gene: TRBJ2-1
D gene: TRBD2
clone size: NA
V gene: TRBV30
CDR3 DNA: TGTGCCTGGAGTGTACTTATCGGGAGGGTAACGTATGAGCAGTTCTTC
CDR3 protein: CAWSVLIGRVTYEQFF

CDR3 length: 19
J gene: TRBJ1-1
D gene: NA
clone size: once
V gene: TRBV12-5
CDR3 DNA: TGTGCTAGTGGTTTGGTACTCGGCAGGGACGGAGGGGTGAACACTGAAGCTTTCTTT
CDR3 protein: CASGLVLGRDGGVNTEAFF

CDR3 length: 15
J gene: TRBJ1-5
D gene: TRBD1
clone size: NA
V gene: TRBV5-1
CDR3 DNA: TGCGCCAGCAGCTCGGGACAGGTGGGAAATCAGCCCCAGCATTTT
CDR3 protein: CASSSGQVGNQPQHF

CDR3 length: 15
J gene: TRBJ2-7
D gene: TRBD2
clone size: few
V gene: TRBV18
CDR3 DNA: TGTGCCAGCTCACCGGGACTAGTGGTATCCTACGAGCAGTACTTC
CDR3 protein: CASSPGLVVSYEQYF

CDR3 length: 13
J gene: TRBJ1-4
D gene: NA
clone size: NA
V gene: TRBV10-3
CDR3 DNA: TGTGCCATCAGGGGACATCAGAATGAAAAACTGTTTTTT
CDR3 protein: CAIRGHQNEKLFF

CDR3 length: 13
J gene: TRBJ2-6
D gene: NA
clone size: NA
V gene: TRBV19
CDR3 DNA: TGTGCCAGTACCCAAACTGGGGCCAACGTCCTGACTTTC
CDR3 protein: CASTQTGANVLTF

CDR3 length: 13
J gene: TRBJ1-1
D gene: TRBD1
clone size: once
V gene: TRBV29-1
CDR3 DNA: TGCAGCGTCCGGACAGGAGAGAACACTGAAGCTTTCTTT
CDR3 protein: CSVRTGENTEAFF

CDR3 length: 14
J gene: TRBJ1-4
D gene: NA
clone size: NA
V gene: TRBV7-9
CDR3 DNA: TGTGCCAGCAGCCCCCCCCAGGGAGGTGAAAAACTGTTTTTT
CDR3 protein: CASSPPQGGEKLFF

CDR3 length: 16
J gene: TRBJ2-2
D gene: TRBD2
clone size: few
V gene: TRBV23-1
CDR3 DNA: TGCGCCAGCAGTCAATCTAGCGGGACGAACACCGGGGAGCTGTTTTTT
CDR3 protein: CASSQSSGTNTGELFF

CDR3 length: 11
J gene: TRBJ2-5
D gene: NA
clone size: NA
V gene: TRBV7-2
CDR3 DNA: TGTGCCAGCAGCCTCCAAGAGACCCAGTACTTC
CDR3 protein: CASSLQETQYF

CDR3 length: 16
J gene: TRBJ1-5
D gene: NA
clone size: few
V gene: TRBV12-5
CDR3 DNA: TGTGCTAGTGGTTTGGTGAGCGGGCCTTCCCTAGGGCCCCAGCATTTT
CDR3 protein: CASGLVSGPSLGPQHF

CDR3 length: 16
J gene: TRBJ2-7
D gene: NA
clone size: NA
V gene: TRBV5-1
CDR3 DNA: TGCGCCAGCAGCGAGGGGGACTACTCCCCTCTTTTCGAGCAGTACTTC
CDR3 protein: CASSEGDYSPLFEQYF

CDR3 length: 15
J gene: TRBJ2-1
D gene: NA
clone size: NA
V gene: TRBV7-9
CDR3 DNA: TGTGCCAGCAGCTTAGTAAGGGGTGGTCACAATGAGCAGTTCTTC
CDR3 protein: CASSLVRGGHNEQFF

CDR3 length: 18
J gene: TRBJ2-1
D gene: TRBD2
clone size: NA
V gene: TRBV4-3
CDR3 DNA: TGCGCCAGCAGCCCTACTAGCGGGAGCGCAGACTCCTACAATGAGCAGTTCTTC
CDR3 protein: CASSPTSGSADSYNEQFF

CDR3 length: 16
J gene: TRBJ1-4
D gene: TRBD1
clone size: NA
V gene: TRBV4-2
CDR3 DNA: TGTGCCAGCAGCCGACAGGGGATTGCAACTAATGAAAAACTGTTTTTT
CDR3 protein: CASSRQGIATNEKLFF

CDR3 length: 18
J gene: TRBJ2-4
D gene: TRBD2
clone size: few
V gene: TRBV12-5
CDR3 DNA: TGTGCTAGTGGTTTGGTACTAGCGAGGGGATCGGCCAAAAACATTCAGTACTTC
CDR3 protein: CASGLVLARGSAKNIQYF

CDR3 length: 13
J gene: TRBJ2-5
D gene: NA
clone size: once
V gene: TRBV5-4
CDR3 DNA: TGTGCCAGCAGCTTAGGGGATCAAGAGACCCAGTACTTC
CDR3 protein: CASSLGDQETQYF

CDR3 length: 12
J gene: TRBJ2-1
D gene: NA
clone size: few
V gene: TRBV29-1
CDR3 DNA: TGCAGCGTCGTCCCGGCGGGTAATGAGCAGTTCTTC
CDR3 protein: CSVVPAGNEQFF

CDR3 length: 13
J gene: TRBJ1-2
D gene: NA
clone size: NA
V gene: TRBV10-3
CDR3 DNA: TGTGCCATCAGCCTACCCTCAAAACTCGGCTACACCTTC
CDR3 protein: CAISLPSKLGYTF

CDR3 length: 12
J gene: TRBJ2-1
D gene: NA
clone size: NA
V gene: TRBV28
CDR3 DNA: TGTGCCAGCAGCATACTAGGCAATGAGCAGTTCTTC
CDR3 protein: CASSILGNEQFF

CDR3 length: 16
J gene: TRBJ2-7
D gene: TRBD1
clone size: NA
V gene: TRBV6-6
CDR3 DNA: TGTGCCAGCAGCCGTATGGGCAGGGGGCGATCCTACGAGCAGTACTTC
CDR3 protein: CASSRMGRGRSYEQYF

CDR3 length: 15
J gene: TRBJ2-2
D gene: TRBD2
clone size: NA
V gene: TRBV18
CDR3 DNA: TGTGCCAGCTCGCGGACTAGCGACTACACCGGGGAGCTGTTTTTT
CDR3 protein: CASSRTSDYTGELFF

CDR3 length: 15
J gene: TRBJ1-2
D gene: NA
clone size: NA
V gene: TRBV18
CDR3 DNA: TGTGCCAGCTCACCAGGACAGAGGGGAAACTATGGCTACACCTTC
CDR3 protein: CASSPGQRGNYGYTF

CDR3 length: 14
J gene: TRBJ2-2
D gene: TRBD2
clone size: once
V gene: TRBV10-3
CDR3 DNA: TGTGCCACCCAGCGGGAGGTGATCACCGGGGAGCTGTTTTTT
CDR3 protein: CATQREVITGELFF

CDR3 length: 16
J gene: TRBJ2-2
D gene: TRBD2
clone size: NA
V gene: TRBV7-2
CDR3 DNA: TGTGCCAGCAGCTTAGCGGGGACTAGCGGGAGCGGGGAGCTGTTTTTT
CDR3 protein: CASSLAGTSGSGELFF

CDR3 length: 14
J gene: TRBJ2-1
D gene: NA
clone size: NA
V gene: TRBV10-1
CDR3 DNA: TGCGCCAGCAGTGAGAGGCCAGGGGACAATGAGCAGTTCTTC
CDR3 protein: CASSERPGDNEQFF

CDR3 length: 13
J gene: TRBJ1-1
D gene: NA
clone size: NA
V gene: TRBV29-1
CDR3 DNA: TGCAGCGTTGCGGGACTCAAGGTTACTGAAGCTTTCTTT
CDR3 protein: CSVAGLKVTEAFF

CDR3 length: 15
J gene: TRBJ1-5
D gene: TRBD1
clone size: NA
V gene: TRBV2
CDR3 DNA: TGTGCCAGCAGTGAGGGACAGGTTGGCAATCAGCCCCAGCATTTT
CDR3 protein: CASSEGQVGNQPQHF

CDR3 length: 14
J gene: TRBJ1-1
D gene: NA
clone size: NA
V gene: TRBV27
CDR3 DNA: TGTGCCAGCAGTTTATTCGGGGTTGGCACTGAAGCTTTCTTT
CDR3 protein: CASSLFGVGTEAFF

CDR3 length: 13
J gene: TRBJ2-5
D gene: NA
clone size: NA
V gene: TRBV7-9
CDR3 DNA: TGTGCCAGCAGCCCCCGCGGGTCACACGGGCAGTACTTC
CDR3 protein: CASSPRGSHGQYF

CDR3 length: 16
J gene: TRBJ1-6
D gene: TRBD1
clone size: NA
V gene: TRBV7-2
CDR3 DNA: TGTGCCAGCAGCCCACAGGGGGCTTCCTATAATTCACCCCTCCACTTT
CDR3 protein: CASSPQGASYNSPLHF

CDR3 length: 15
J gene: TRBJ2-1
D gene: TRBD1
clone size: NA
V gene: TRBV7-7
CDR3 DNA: TGTGCCAGCAGCCCCGGACAGGGGGCAATCAATGAGCAGTTCTTC
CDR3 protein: CASSPGQGAINEQFF

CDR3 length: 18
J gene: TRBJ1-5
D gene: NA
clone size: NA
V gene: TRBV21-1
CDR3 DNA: TGTGCCAGCAGCAAAGGCCGCGTAACAGGGTTGAGCAATCAGCCCCAGCATTTT
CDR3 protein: CASSKGRVTGLSNQPQHF

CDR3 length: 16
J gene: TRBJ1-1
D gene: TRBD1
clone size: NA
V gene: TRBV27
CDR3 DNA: TGTGCCAGCAGTCAATACAGGGGTTCGATGAACACTGAAGCTTTCTTT
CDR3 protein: CASSQYRGSMNTEAFF

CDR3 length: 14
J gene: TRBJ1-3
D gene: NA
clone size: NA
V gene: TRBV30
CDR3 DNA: TGTGCCTGGAGTGTGGGCGTCTCTGGAAACACCATATATTTT
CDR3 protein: CAWSVGVSGNTIYF

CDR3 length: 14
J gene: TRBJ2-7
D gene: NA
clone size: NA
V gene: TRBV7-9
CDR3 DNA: TGTGCCAGCAGCTTAAGTCCGGTAACCTACGAGCAGTACTTC
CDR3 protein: CASSLSPVTYEQYF

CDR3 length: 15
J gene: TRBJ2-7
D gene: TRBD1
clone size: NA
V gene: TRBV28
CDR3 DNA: TGTGCCAGCAGTTGGTTCAGGACAGGGGCCTACGAGCAGTACTTC
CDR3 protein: CASSWFRTGAYEQYF

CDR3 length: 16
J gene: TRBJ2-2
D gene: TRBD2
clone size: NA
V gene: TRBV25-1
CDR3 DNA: TGTGCCAGCAGTGAGGTCGGACTAGCGAGGACCGGGGAGCTGTTTTTT
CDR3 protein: CASSEVGLARTGELFF

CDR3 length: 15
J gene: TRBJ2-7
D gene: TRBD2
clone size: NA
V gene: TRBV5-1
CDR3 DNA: TGCGCCAGCTGCCTCGCGGGAGGACCCACCTACGAGCAGTACTTC
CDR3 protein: CASCLAGGPTYEQYF

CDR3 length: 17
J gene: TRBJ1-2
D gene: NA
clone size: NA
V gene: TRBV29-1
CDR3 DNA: TGCAGCGCTCGATTGACCCGAATTCAGGGAAACCTCTATGGCTACACCTTC
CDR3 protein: CSARLTRIQGNLYGYTF

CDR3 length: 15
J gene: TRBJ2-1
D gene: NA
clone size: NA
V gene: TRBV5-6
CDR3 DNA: TGTGCCAGCAGCTTGGTGGTAGCGTACTACAATGAGCAGTTCTTC
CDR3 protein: CASSLVVAYYNEQFF

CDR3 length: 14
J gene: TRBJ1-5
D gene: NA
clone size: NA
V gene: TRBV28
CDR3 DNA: TGTGCCAGCAGTTTTGGTGGGGCGAGTCAGCCCCAGCATTTT
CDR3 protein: CASSFGGASQPQHF

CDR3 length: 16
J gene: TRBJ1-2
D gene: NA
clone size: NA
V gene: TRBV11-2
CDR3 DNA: TGTGCCAGCAGCTCCGAACAGGGAGCCAGAATCTATGGCTACACCTTC
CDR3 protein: CASSSEQGARIYGYTF

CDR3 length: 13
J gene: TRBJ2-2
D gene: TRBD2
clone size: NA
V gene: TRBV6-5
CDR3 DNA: TGTGCCAGCAGTTCGGGACTACGTGGGGAGCTGTTTTTT
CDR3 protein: CASSSGLRGELFF

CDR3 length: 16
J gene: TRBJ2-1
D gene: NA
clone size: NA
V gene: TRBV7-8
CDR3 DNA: TGTGCCAGCAGCCTCCAGACACTCCTCTCCTACAATGAGCAGTTCTTC
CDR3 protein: CASSLQTLLSYNEQFF